Given below is one TCR beta chain in context. This CDR3 region has 14 residues. CDR1 and CDR2 from the germline V gene are LNHDA and SQIVND (reference sequence). V lost 5 bases to trimming and J lost 3 bases, with 11 bases between them. Profiling of TCR beta VDJ combinations and CDR3 sequences used genomic DNA as template. TCRdb analysed the reads with MiXCR anew, one entry per CDR3 protein. The sample holds around 230,000 distinct CDR3 sequences; approximately 57% are singletons and the top ten take about 29%. The data were obtained in a study of CD8+CD57+ T cells in acquired aplastic anemia. The sample was sorted CD4+, CD8+, or CD8+CD57+ T cells (not recorded which) from PBMCs. This chain links TRBV19 with TRBJ2-1; a possible D gene is TRBD1 (5 bases). The origin of this receptor is a human donor in good health. The CDR3 region has the DNA TGTGCCAGTAGTTCAGGGCTGGACTACAATGAGCAGTTCTTC. Protein: CASSSGLDYNEQFF.